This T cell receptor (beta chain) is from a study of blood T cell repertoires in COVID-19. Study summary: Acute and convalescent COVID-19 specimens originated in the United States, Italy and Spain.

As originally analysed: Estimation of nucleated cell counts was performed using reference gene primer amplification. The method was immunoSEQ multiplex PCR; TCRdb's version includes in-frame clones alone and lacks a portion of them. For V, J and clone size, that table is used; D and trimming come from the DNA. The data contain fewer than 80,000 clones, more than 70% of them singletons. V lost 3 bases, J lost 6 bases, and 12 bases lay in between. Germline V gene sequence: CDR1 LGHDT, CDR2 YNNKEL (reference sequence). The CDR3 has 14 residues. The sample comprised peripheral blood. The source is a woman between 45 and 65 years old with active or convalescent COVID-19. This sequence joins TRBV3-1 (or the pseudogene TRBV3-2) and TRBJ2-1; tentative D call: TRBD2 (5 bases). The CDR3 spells CASSQLLGLNEQFF. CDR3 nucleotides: TGTGCCAGCAGCCAGTTACTAGGACTCAATGAGCAGTTCTTC.